This T cell receptor beta chain was sequenced during a study of blood T cell repertoires in COVID-19. In the study overall: COVID-19 samples collected from the United States, Italy and Spain covered acute and convalescent phases. Sample material is recorded as cDNA or gDNA derived from T cells, B-cell-depleted T cells, or PBMCs.

Under the authors' procedure: For nucleated cells, counts were estimated from reference gene primer amplification. Profiling relied on immunoSEQ multiplex PCR, and the TCRdb table lists in-frame clones only, not all of them. V, J and clone size derive from that table, while D and trimming were established from the DNA sequence. This table holds approximately 76,000 clones, 87% found once. The CDR3 runs to 14 residues. V was cut by 3 bases and J by 6 bases, with 15 bases left in between. Germline V lookup: CDR1 SGHAT, CDR2 FQNNGV. The V call is TRBV11-2, the J call TRBJ2-7; D possibly corresponds to TRBD1 (6 bases). Sample: peripheral blood. The TCR sequence derives from a man aged 25 to 40 with acute or convalescent COVID-19. The CDR3 coding sequence is TGTGCCAGCAGCTTCGGGCAGGGGAACTTCGAGCAGTACTTC. Translating gives CASSFGQGNFEQYF.